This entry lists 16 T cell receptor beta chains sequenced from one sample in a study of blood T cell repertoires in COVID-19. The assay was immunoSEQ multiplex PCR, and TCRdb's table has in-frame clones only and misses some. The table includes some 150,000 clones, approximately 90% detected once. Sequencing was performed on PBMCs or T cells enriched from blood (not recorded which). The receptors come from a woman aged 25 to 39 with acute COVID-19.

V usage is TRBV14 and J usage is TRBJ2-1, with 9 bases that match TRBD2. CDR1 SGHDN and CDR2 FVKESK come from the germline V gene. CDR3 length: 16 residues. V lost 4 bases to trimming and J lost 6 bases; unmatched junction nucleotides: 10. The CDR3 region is CASSLRVPTSGNEQFF. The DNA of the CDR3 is TGTGCCAGCAGCCTCCGGGTCCCGACTAGCGGCAATGAGCAGTTCTTC.

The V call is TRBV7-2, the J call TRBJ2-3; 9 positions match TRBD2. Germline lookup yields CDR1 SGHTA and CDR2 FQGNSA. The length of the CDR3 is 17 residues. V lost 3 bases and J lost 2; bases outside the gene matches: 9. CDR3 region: CASSFGVAGGVTDTQYF. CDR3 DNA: TGTGCCAGCAGCTTTGGGGTCGCGGGAGGGGTCACAGATACGCAGTATTTT.

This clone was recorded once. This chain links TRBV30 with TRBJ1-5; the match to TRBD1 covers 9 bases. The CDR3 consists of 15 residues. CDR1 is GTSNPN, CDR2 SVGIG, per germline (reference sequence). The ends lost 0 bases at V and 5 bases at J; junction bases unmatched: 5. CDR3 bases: TGTGCCTGGAGTGTACGTCGACAGGGGGATCAGCCCCAGCATTTT. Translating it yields CAWSVRRQGDQPQHF.

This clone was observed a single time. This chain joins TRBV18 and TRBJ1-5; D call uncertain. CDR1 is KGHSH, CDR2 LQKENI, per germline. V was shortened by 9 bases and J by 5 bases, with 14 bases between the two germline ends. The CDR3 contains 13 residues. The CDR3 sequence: CASQPGGDQPQHF. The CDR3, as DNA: TGTGCCAGTCAACCGGGAGGAGATCAGCCCCAGCATTTT.

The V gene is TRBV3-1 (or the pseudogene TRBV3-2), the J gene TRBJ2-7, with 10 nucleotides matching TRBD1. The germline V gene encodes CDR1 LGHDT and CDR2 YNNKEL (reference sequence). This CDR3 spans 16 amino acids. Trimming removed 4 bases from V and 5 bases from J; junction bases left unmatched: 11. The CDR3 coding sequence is TGTGCCAGCAGCCGCCTATTCCTCGGACAGGGGGACGAGCAGTACTTC. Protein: CASSRLFLGQGDEQYF.

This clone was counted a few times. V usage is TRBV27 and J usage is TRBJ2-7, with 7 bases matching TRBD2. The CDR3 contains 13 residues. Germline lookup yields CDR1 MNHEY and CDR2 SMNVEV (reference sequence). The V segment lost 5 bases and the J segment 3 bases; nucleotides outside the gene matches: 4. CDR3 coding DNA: TGTGCCAGCAGTCACACGGGGGGCTACGAGCAGTACTTC. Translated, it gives CASSHTGGYEQYF.

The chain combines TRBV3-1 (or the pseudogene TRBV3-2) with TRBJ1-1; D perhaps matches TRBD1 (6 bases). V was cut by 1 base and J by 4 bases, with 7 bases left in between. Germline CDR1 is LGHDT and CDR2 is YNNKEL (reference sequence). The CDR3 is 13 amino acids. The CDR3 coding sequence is TGTGCCAGCAGCCAAGCCAGGGGCACTGAAGCTTTCTTT. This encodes CASSQARGTEAFF.

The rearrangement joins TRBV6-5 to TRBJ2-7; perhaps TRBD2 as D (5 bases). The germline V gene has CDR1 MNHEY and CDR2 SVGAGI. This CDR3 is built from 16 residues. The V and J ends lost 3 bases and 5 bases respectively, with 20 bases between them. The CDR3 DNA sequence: TGTGCCAGCAGTTATAGGCCCCCCGGGGATGGGGACGAGCAGTACTTC. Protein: CASSYRPPGDGDEQYF.

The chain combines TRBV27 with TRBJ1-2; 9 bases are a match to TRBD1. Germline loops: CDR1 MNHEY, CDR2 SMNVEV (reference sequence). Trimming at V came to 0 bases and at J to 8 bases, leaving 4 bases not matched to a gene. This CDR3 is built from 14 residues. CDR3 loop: CASSLSRTGEGYTF. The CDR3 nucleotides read TGTGCCAGCAGTTTATCGCGGACAGGGGAAGGCTACACCTTC.

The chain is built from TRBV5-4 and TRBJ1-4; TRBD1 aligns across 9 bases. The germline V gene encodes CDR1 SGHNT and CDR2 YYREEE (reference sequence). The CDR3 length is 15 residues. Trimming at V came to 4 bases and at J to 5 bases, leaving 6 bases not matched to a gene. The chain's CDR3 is CASSGGQGLNEKLFF. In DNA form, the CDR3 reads TGTGCCAGCAGCGGGGGACAGGGCCTAAATGAAAAACTGTTTTTT.

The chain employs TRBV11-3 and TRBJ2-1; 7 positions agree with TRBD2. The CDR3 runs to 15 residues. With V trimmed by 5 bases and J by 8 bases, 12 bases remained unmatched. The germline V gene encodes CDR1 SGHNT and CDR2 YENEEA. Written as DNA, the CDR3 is TGTGCCAGCAGCCGGGGGACTACGGGTAGCGATGAGCAGTTCTTC. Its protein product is CASSRGTTGSDEQFF.

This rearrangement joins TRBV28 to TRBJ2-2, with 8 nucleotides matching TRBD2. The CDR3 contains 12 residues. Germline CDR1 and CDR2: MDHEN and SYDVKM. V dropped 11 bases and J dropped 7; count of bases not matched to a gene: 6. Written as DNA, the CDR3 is TGTGCCCACCGGGGGGGGCTCGGGGAGCTGTTTTTT. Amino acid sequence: CAHRGGLGELFF.

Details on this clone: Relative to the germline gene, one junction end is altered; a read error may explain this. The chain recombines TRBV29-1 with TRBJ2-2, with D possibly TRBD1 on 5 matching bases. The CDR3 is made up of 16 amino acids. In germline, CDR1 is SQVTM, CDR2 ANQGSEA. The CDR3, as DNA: TGCAGCGTTGATGGTCAGGGTATGGGCTATGCCGGCGAGCTGTTTTTT. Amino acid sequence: CSVDGQGMGYAGELFF.

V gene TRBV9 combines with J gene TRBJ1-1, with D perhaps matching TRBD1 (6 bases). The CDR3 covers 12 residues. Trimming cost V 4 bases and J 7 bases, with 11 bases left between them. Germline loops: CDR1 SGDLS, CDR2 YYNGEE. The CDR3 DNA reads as TGTGCCAGCAGCCCCACAGGGAATGAAGCTTTCTTT. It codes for CASSPTGNEAFF.

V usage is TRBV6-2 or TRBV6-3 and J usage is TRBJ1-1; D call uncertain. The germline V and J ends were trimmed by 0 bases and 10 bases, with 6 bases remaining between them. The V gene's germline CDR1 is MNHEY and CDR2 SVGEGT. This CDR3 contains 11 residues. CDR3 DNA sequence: TGTGCCAGCAGTTACTCGAGGGTAGCTTTCTTT. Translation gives CASSYSRVAFF.

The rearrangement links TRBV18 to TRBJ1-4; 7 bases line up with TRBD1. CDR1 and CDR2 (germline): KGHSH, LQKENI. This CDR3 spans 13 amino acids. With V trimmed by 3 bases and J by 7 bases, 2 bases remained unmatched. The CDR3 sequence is CASSPGQVEKLFF. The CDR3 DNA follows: TGTGCCAGCTCACCCGGACAGGTTGAAAAACTGTTTTTT.